A single sample gave rise to the 31 T cell receptor beta chains below, sequenced in a study of human T cells and chemical hapten exposure (dated by TCRdb to the early 2020s). Receptor libraries were prepared by RACE. TCRdb records NextSeq 500 as the sequencer. TCRdb redid the processing of the public reads, applying fastp at Q25 and MiXCR, and retained in-frame beta chains. Records with the same CDR3 protein are collapsed into one entry carrying the most frequent genes and DNA. The sample yields about 84,000 distinct CDR3 sequences; more than 9% were counted once. 5% of the sample belongs to the ten largest clones. What the time point label conveys for this sample: patch test 2, 6 weeks after DPC sensitization. This specimen's treatment or condition label, per the study, means: therapeutic diphenylcyclopropenone sensitization with weekly scalp DPC. The material was whole blood, obtained in connection with sensitization to the hapten diphenylcyclopropenone (DPC). The receptors were sampled from a woman aged 50 to 65 with alopecia areata. Some clones in this sample may be carry-over from other donors' samples.

The chain combines TRBV29-1 with TRBJ2-1, with 7 bases matching TRBD1. Germline V gene lookup returns CDR1 SQVTM and CDR2 ANQGSEA. The CDR3 spans 14 residues. V shed 4 bases, J shed 9 bases, and the junction held 12 bases outside the gene matches. CDR3 sequence reads: CSVGTGTGGGEQFF. DNA of the CDR3: TGCAGCGTTGGGACAGGAACAGGAGGCGGTGAGCAGTTCTTC.

This clonotype has a count of ten or more. The V gene is TRBV7-2, the J gene TRBJ2-7; D remains ambiguous. Trimming removed 1 base from V and 0 bases from J, with 7 bases in between. CDR1 is SGHTA and CDR2 is FQGNSA in the germline V gene. CDR3 length: 14 amino acids. CDR3 in amino acids: CASSLDPGSYEQYF. CDR3 coding DNA: TGTGCCAGCAGCTTAGATCCAGGCTCCTACGAGCAGTACTTC. Looking up the rest from reference TRBV7-2 and TRBJ2-7 gives the full variable domain: GAGVSQSPSNKVTEKGKDVELRCDPISGHTALYWYRQSLGQGLEFLIYFQGNSAPDKSGLPSDRFSAERTGGSVSTLTIQRTQQEDSAVYLCASSLDPGSYEQYFGPGTRLTVT.

The chain employs TRBV4-1 and TRBJ2-2, with TRBD2 matching 12 bases. V shed 5 bases and J 6 bases; nucleotides not matched to a gene: 13. The germline CDR1 and CDR2 sequences are MGHRA and YSYEKL. This CDR3 is built from 18 residues. CDR3 sequence: CASSSQTSGRAGAGELFF. The CDR3 DNA sequence: TGCGCCAGCAGCTCCCAGACTAGCGGGAGAGCCGGGGCCGGGGAGCTGTTTTTT.

This chain links TRBV2 with TRBJ2-5; D uncertain. The germline V gene has CDR1 SNHLY and CDR2 FYNNEI. CDR3 length equals 13 residues. Trimming left V 8 bases short and J 2 bases short, with 12 bases between. The CDR3 spells CASAWTAQETQYF. The CDR3 region has the DNA TGTGCCAGCGCTTGGACCGCACAAGAGACCCAGTACTTC.

The chain employs TRBV6-5 and TRBJ1-2; D perhaps matches TRBD1 (5 bases). CDR1 is MNHEY, CDR2 SVGAGI, per germline. CDR3 size: 14 residues. V was clipped by 6 bases and J by 2 bases, with 13 bases between them. The CDR3 reads CASRKLTGNYGYTF. The DNA for the CDR3 is TGTGCCAGCAGAAAACTTACAGGCAACTATGGCTACACCTTC.

Concerning this clonotype itself: A read error may account for a junction end that differs from germline. V is TRBV29-1 and J is TRBJ2-1, with D possibly TRBD1 on 6 matching bases. Germline V gene lookup returns CDR1 SQVTM and CDR2 ANQGSEA. The CDR3 contains 11 residues. The CDR3 region is CSVDLDRRISF. CDR3 in DNA: TGCAGCGTTGACCTTGACAGGAGAATCTCCTTC.

This clonotype has just a few counts. This chain connects TRBV7-2 to TRBJ1-5; TRBD1 matches at 7 bases. The germline CDR1 and CDR2 sequences are SGHTA and FQGNSA. Trimming at V came to 5 bases and at J to 7 bases, leaving 5 bases not matched to a gene. The CDR3 is made up of 13 amino acids. The CDR3, as DNA: TGTGCCAGCAGCCGAATGGACAGGCAGCCCCAGCATTTT. Translating it yields CASSRMDRQPQHF. Together with reference TRBV7-2 and TRBJ1-5, the CDR3 gives the full variable domain: GAGVSQSPSNKVTEKGKDVELRCDPISGHTALYWYRQSLGQGLEFLIYFQGNSAPDKSGLPSDRFSAERTGGSVSTLTIQRTQQEDSAVYLCASSRMDRQPQHFGDGTRLSIL.

In this sample, this clonotype turned up many times. This rearrangement joins TRBV18 to TRBJ2-2; a possible D gene is TRBD1 (6 bases). This CDR3 comprises 15 residues. Germline V gene data show CDR1 as KGHSH and CDR2 as LQKENI. V dropped 7 bases and J dropped 0 bases, with 12 bases sitting between them. The CDR3 loop is CASLQGQANTGELFF. The CDR3 DNA sequence: TGTGCCAGCTTGCAGGGGCAGGCGAACACCGGGGAGCTGTTTTTT.

The table lists this clonotype with many counts. The rearrangement joins TRBV6-2 or TRBV6-3 to TRBJ2-2, with TRBD2 matching over 8 bases. Germline CDR1 reads MNHEY; CDR2 reads SVGEGT. V lost 5 bases and J lost 1; bases outside the gene matches: 3. CDR3 length: 15 amino acids. Written as DNA, the CDR3 is TGTGCCAGCAGTCAAAGCGGGAGGAACACCGGGGAGCTGTTTTTT. Translation: CASSQSGRNTGELFF.

V and J are TRBV19 and TRBJ1-5; 9 nucleotides line up with TRBD1. V lost 6 bases and J lost 4; bases outside the gene matches: 10. Germline CDR1 is LNHDA and CDR2 is SQIVND (reference sequence). The CDR3 has 16 amino acids. CDR3 sequence: CASSSPGQGVNQPQHF. CDR3 nucleotide sequence: TGTGCCAGTAGCTCCCCGGGACAGGGAGTAAATCAGCCCCAGCATTTT.

This clonotype was observed a handful of times. The CDR3 region is CSVDLGGLGTEAFF. CDR3 DNA: TGCAGCGTTGATTTAGGGGGGCTCGGGACTGAAGCTTTCTTT. V is TRBV29-1 and J is TRBJ1-1, with a weak D call TRBD1 (6 bases). The CDR3 consists of 14 residues. Germline CDR1 is SQVTM and CDR2 is ANQGSEA. Deletions cut 3 bases from V and 5 bases from J, with 16 bases between.

In its sample, this clonotype was seen many times. The CDR3 nucleotides are TGCGCCAGCAGCTCCACCGGGACTACATACTACGAGCAGTACTTC. It yields the protein CASSSTGTTYYEQYF. V is TRBV4-1 and J is TRBJ2-7, with 7 positions matching TRBD2. The CDR3 runs 15 residues. From germline, CDR1 is MGHRA and CDR2 YSYEKL. With 5 bases clipped from V and 3 bases from J, the junction kept 10 bases outside the gene matches.

To note about this clonotype: The junction and the germline gene differ at one end; a read error may be behind it. The genes are TRBV6-2 or TRBV6-3 and TRBJ2-7; D remains unclear. CDR3 length: 11 residues. Looked up from germline, CDR1 is MNHEY and CDR2 is SVGEGT. The CDR3 nucleotides read TGTGCCAGCAGTTACTCATCAGGAATAAACTTC. Translated, it gives CASSYSSGINF.

This clonotype has only a few counts. The CDR3 DNA reads TGTGCCAGCAAAAAAGAAACCGGGACAGGCTCCTACGAGCAGTACTTC. It encodes CASKKETGTGSYEQYF. The gene calls are TRBV12-3 or TRBV12-4 and TRBJ2-7; TRBD1 aligns across 8 bases. With V trimmed by 7 bases and J by 0 bases, 11 bases remained unmatched. The CDR3 extends over 16 amino acids.

Ten or more counts support this clonotype. This CDR3 is CSAYPRNEQYF. DNA for the CDR3: TGCAGTGCTTACCCCAGGAACGAGCAGTACTTC. This chain connects TRBV20-1 to TRBJ2-7; D gene ambiguous. V was cut by 5 bases and J by 5 bases, with 10 bases left in between. This CDR3 is 11 amino acids long. The V gene's germline CDR1 is DFQATT and CDR2 SNEGSKA (reference sequence).

V usage is TRBV5-4 and J usage is TRBJ1-2; 7 bases are a match to TRBD1. Germline assignment: CDR1 SGHNT and CDR2 YYREEE (reference sequence). This CDR3 contains 17 residues. The V segment lost 4 bases and the J segment 4 bases; nucleotides outside the gene matches: 16. The CDR3 loop is CASSHSTMNRGPYGYTF. The DNA for the CDR3 is TGTGCCAGCAGCCATTCCACAATGAACAGGGGTCCCTATGGCTACACCTTC.

The chain employs TRBV10-3 and TRBJ2-7; 9 positions agree with TRBD1. CDR3 length: 16 amino acids. The germline gives CDR1 ENHRY, CDR2 SYGVKD. V gave up 11 bases and J gave up 1 base; unmatched junction bases: 15. CDR3 nucleotide sequence: TGTGCCGTCCCCAAAGCGCCGGGACAGGGTTCCTACGAGCAGTACTTC. It yields the protein CAVPKAPGQGSYEQYF.

This clonotype was recorded many times. The chain recombines TRBV20-1 with TRBJ2-3, with 8 bases lining up with TRBD1. V was pared by 0 bases and J by 5 bases, with 10 bases of the junction left unmatched. The length of the CDR3 is 16 residues. Germline values: CDR1 DFQATT, CDR2 SNEGSKA (reference sequence). The CDR3 sequence is CSARDRGRGQVDTQYF. Here the CDR3 DNA reads TGCAGTGCTAGAGATCGGGGCAGGGGGCAAGTAGATACGCAGTATTTT.

This clonotype was counted only a few times. The CDR3 loop reads CASSPSGTPYEQYF. CDR3 sequence (DNA): TGTGCCAGCAGCCCGAGTGGAACCCCCTACGAGCAGTACTTC. The chain combines TRBV7-2 with TRBJ2-7; D not certain. CDR1 is SGHTA and CDR2 is FQGNSA in the germline V gene. V dropped 5 bases and J dropped 2 bases, with 13 bases sitting between them. The CDR3 covers 14 residues.

This clonotype was counted at least ten times. This chain links TRBV7-9 with TRBJ2-1; D is undetermined. V lost 0 bases and J lost 5, with 8 bases in between. Germline V gives CDR1 SEHNR, CDR2 FQNEAQ (reference sequence). This CDR3 comprises 14 residues. In DNA, the CDR3 is TGTGCCAGCAGCTTAGCAGTCGGAGACAATGAGCAGTTCTTC. Its translation is CASSLAVGDNEQFF.

This clonotype has ten or more counts. The CDR3 is CASSLVWREAKNIQYF. Here the CDR3 DNA reads TGTGCCAGCAGCTTAGTTTGGCGGGAAGCCAAAAACATTCAGTACTTC. V and J are TRBV7-8 and TRBJ2-4; D is perhaps TRBD2 (6 bases). V dropped 1 base and J dropped 0 bases, with 10 bases sitting between them. In germline, CDR1 is SGHVS, CDR2 FQNEAQ. This CDR3 is built from 16 residues.

The chain joins TRBV11-3 to TRBJ2-1; D remains ambiguous. CDR3 length equals 14 residues. The germline V gene has CDR1 SGHNT and CDR2 YENEEA. V dropped 5 bases and J dropped 4 bases, with 12 bases sitting between them. CDR3 loop: CASSAGQGYNEQFF. CDR3 nucleotides: TGTGCCAGCAGCGCCGGTCAAGGATACAATGAGCAGTTCTTC.

There are a few counts of this clonotype. V gene TRBV3-1 combines with J gene TRBJ2-3, with D possibly being TRBD2 (5 bases). Germline V lookup: CDR1 LGHDT, CDR2 YNNKEL (reference sequence). Between the trimmed V and J ends, which lost 0 bases and 9 bases, there was a span of 10 bases. This CDR3 has 13 amino acids. CDR3 region: CASSQDPGVTQYF. As DNA, the CDR3 is TGTGCCAGCAGCCAAGACCCCGGGGTCACGCAGTATTTT.

The chain has TRBV20-1 and TRBJ1-6, with D tentatively TRBD1 (5 bases). The CDR3 totals 14 residues. V lost 4 bases to trimming and J lost 0 bases, with 7 bases between them. Per the germline V gene, CDR1 is DFQATT and CDR2 is SNEGSKA (reference sequence). This CDR3 is CSAKQGSYNSPLHF. The CDR3 DNA sequence: TGCAGTGCTAAGCAGGGCTCCTATAATTCACCCCTCCACTTT.

This clonotype was recorded at least ten times. The chain recombines TRBV7-9 with TRBJ2-2; no clear D. This CDR3 has 11 amino acids. Trimming removed 5 bases from V and 5 bases from J, with 3 bases in between. In germline, CDR1 is SEHNR, CDR2 FQNEAQ (reference sequence). The CDR3 is CASSETGELFF. The DNA of the CDR3 is TGTGCCAGCAGCGAAACCGGGGAGCTGTTTTTT.

The chain combines TRBV5-1 with TRBJ2-7; TRBD1 aligns across 8 bases. The CDR3 is 16 amino acids. Germline trimming cut 4 bases from V and 3 bases from J; bases unmatched to any gene: 12. CDR1 SGHRS and CDR2 YFSETQ come from the germline V gene. The CDR3 sequence is CASSLNGDRKHYEQYF. The CDR3 nucleotides are TGCGCCAGCAGCCTTAATGGGGACAGGAAACACTACGAGCAGTACTTC. The full variable domain, in which reference TRBV5-1 and TRBJ2-7 provide the parts outside the CDR3, is KAGVTQTPRYLIKTRGQQVTLSCSPISGHRSVSWYQQTPGQGLQFLFEYFSETQRNKGNFPGRFSGRQFSNSRSEMNVSTLELGDSALYLCASSLNGDRKHYEQYFGPGTRLTVT.

This clonotype was observed a handful of times. The DNA for the CDR3 is TGTGCCAGCAACTCAGACAGGGAGAACACCGGGGAGCTGTTTTTT. As protein: CASNSDRENTGELFF. This chain connects TRBV28 to TRBJ2-2; TRBD1 matches 7 bases. Germline V lookup: CDR1 MDHEN, CDR2 SYDVKM. This CDR3 region has 15 residues. Trimming cost V 7 bases and J 1 base; bases outside gene matches: 6.

This chain connects TRBV5-1 to TRBJ1-1, with D hard to call. The CDR3 is 17 residues long. V was cut by 3 bases and J by 2 bases, with 20 bases left in between. Looked up from germline, CDR1 is SGHRS and CDR2 is YFSETQ. The CDR3 nucleotides are TGCGCCAGCAGCTGGAACCCGGGCCAGGAACTAAACACTGAAGCTTTCTTT. This sequence encodes CASSWNPGQELNTEAFF.

This clonotype was recorded many times. This chain connects TRBV18 to TRBJ1-2; perhaps TRBD1 as D (5 bases). The CDR3 is made up of 15 amino acids. Germline values: CDR1 KGHSH, CDR2 LQKENI. With 1 base removed from V and 6 bases from J, the gap between germline ends came to 15 bases. The DNA of the CDR3 is TGTGCCAGCTCACCACAAACAGGAGAGGGGCATGGCTACACCTTC. This sequence encodes CASSPQTGEGHGYTF.

This clonotype was observed at least ten times. Compared with germline, one end of the junction differs, possibly owing to a read error. V and J are TRBV11-2 and TRBJ2-3; 8 bases match TRBD2. The CDR3 extends over 13 amino acids. CDR1 and CDR2 from the germline V gene are SGHAT and FQNNGV. In DNA form, the CDR3 reads TGTGCCAGCAGGCTCTCCAACTCGGGACTAGTTGATTTT. This sequence encodes CASRLSNSGLVDF.

With regard to this clonotype: Given a much more abundant clone one base away, this may be a read error. J is TRBJ2-7 and V is TRBV12-3 or TRBV12-4, with TRBD1 matching over 10 bases. V was clipped by 7 bases and J by 7 bases; unmatched bases: 7. The CDR3 length is 13 residues. This chain's CDR3 is CASTQGQGREQYF. Here the CDR3 DNA reads TGTGCCAGCACCCAGGGACAGGGGAGGGAGCAGTACTTC.